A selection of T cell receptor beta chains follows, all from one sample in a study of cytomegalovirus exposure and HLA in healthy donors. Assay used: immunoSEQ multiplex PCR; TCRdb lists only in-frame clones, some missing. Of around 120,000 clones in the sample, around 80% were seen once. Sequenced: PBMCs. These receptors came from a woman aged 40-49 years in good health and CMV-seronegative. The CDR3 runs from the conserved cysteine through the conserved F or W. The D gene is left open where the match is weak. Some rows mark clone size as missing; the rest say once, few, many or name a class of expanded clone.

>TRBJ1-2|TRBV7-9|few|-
TGTGCCAGCAGCTTAGACGGGGGAGGCGGCGACTATGGCTACACCTTC
CASSLDGGGGDYGYTF
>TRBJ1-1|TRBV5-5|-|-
TGTGCCAGCAGCTTGGCAGGGGACACTGAAGCTTTCTTT
CASSLAGDTEAFF
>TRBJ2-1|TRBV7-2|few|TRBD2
TGTGCCAGCAGCGGCACTAGCGGGGGGGCCTACAATGAGCAGTTCTTC
CASSGTSGGAYNEQFF
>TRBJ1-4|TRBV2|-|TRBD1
TGTGCCAGCAGAGGACAGGGGGGATCTAATGAAAAACTGTTTTTT
CASRGQGGSNEKLFF
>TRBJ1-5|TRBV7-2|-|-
TGTGCCAGCAGCTTGGCAGGGTATAGCAATCAGCCCCAGCATTTT
CASSLAGYSNQPQHF
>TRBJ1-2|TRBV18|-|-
TGTGCCAGCTCGCCAGACGACAGTAACTATGGCTACACCTTC
CASSPDDSNYGYTF
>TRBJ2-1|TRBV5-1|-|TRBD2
TGCGCCAGCAGCTCCTCCCTCACTAGCGGGGGGCCTTCCTACAATGAGCAGTTCTTC
CASSSSLTSGGPSYNEQFF
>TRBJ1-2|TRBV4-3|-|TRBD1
TGCGCCAGCAGCCAAGAATGGGGACAGGACTATGGCTACACCTTC
CASSQEWGQDYGYTF
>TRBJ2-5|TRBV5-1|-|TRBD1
TGCGCCAGCAGCAGGACAGGGGTAGGGGGAGAGACCCAGTACTTC
CASSRTGVGGETQYF
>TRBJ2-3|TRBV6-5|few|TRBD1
TGTGCCAGCAGTTACGGACAGGCTATGGGTACGCAGTATTTT
CASSYGQAMGTQYF
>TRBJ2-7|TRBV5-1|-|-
TGCGCCAGCAGCTTGCAGGGTCCCGACGAGCAGTACTTC
CASSLQGPDEQYF
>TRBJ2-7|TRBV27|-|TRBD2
TGTGCCAGCAGTCCCCGGACTAGCGGGAGCCCTCTCAGCTCCTACGAGCAGTACTTC
CASSPRTSGSPLSSYEQYF
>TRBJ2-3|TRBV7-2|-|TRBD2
TGTGCCAGCAGCGAGACTAGCGGGAGGACAGATACGCAGTATTTT
CASSETSGRTDTQYF
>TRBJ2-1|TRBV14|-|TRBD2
TGTGCCAGCAGCCAAGAAATGTTGCGGGGGAGCTCCTACAATGAGCAGTTCTTC
CASSQEMLRGSSYNEQFF
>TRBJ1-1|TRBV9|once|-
TGTGCCAGCAGCGTAGGGGTCGGAGGTTTTACTGAAGCTTTCTTT
CASSVGVGGFTEAFF
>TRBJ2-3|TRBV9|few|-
TGTGCCAGCAGCATAAGGGACACCAGTCGGACAGATACGCAGTATTTT
CASSIRDTSRTDTQYF
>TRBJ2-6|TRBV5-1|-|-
TGCGCCAGCAGCCCAGGTTCTGGGGCCAACGTCCTGACTTTC
CASSPGSGANVLTF
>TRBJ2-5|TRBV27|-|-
TGTGCCAGCAGTTTATCGAAGCTAGAGACCCAGTACTTC
CASSLSKLETQYF
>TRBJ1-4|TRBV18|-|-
TGTGCCAGCTCACCGTCGGGGGAAGGGGAAAAACTGTTTTTT
CASSPSGEGEKLFF
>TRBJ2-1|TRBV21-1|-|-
TGTGCCAGCAGCAAAGCGCAGAGGCTAGCCCCCTACAATGAGCAGTTCTTC
CASSKAQRLAPYNEQFF
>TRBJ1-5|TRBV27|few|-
TGTGCCAGCAGTTCGCGAGAGTATAGCAATCAGCCCCAGCATTTT
CASSSREYSNQPQHF
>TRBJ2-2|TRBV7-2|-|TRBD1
TGTGCCAGCAGCCAGTACACAGGGGAGAGTGCCGGGGAGCTGTTTTTT
CASSQYTGESAGELFF
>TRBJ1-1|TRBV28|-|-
TGTGCCAGCGGCGGGGAGGAGTGGACTGAAGCTTTCTTT
CASGGEEWTEAFF
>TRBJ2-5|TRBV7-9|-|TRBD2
TGTGCCAGCAGCTTCGAGCGGGGGGGCCTAGAGACCCAGTACTTC
CASSFERGGLETQYF
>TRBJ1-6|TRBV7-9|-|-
TGTGCCAGCAGCTTAGGGCAACAGGGTTCACCCCTCCACTTT
CASSLGQQGSPLHF
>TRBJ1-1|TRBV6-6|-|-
TGTGCCAGCAGCCCTACAGGGAACACTGAAGCTTTCTTT
CASSPTGNTEAFF
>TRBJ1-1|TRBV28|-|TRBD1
TGTGCCAGCAGTTTAATTCGGGACAGATGGTCGAGCACTGAAGCTTTCTTT
CASSLIRDRWSSTEAFF
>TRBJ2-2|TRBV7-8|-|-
TGTGCCAGCAGAAAAGCTTTGGGCAGCACCGGGGAGCTGTTTTTT
CASRKALGSTGELFF
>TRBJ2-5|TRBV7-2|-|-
TGTGCCAGCAGCTTAGGGCAGTGGCAGACCCAGTACTTC
CASSLGQWQTQYF
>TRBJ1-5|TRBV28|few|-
TGTGCCAGCAGCACAGGGACGCGGCCCCAGCATTTT
CASSTGTRPQHF
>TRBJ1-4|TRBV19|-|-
TGTGCCAGTACAACTAGGGCGGGTAATGAAAAACTGTTTTTT
CASTTRAGNEKLFF
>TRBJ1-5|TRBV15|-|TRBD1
TGTGCCACCAGCAGAGGACAGGGCTACAATCAGCCCCAGCATTTT
CATSRGQGYNQPQHF
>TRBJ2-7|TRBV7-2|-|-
TGTGCCAGCAGCTTAGCTGAGGGAAACGAGCAGTACTTC
CASSLAEGNEQYF
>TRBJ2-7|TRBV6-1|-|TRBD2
TGTGCCAGCAGGCTAGCGGACGAGCAGTACTTC
CASRLADEQYF
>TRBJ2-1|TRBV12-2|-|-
TGTGCAAGTCGCCCCAGACTAGCGGGAGAGGACAATGAGCAGTTCTTC
CASRPRLAGEDNEQFF
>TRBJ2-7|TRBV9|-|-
TGTGCCAGCAGGTCCCACAAGGGAGCTCTGGGGTGCGAGCAGTACTTC
CASRSHKGALGCEQYF
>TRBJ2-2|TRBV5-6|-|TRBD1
TGTGCCAGCAGCTTCAGGGGACAGGGGGCAATCGGGGAGCTGTTTTTT
CASSFRGQGAIGELFF
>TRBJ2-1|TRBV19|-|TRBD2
TGTGCCAGTAGTCGGCAAACTAGCGGGAGGCCATTCTCCTACAATGAGCAGTTCTTC
CASSRQTSGRPFSYNEQFF
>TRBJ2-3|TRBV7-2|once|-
TGTGCCAGCAGCTTAGGACCCCGGGGGGCCACAGATACGCAGTATTTT
CASSLGPRGATDTQYF